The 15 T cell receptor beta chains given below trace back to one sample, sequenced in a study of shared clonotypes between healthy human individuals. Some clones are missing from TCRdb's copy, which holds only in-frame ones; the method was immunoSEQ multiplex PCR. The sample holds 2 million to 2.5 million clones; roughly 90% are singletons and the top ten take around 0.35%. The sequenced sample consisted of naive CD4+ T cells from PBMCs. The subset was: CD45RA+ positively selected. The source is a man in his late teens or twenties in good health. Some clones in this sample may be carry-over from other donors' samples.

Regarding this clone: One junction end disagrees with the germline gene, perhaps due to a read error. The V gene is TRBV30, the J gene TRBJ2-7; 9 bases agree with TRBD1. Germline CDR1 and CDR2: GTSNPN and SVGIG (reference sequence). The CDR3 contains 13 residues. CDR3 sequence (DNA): TGTGCCTGGAGTGTATATGCCGGACAGGGGTTCGAGTTC. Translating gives CAWSVYAGQGFEF.

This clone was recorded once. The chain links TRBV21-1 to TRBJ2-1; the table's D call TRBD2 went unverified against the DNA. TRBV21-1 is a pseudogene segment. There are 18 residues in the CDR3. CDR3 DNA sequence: TGTGCCAGCAGCAAATTTCAGTGGAAGAGGGACTCCTACAATGAGCAGTTCTTC. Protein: CASSKFQWKRDSYNEQFF.

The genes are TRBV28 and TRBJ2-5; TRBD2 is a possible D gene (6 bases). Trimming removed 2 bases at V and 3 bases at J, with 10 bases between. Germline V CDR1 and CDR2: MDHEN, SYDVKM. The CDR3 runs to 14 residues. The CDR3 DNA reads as TGTGCCAGCAGTTTACCGGGGGTGGAAGAGACCCAGTACTTC. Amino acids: CASSLPGVEETQYF.

In DNA, the CDR3 is TGTGCCAGCGGACAGGTAGCTAATGAAAAACTGTTTTTT. It codes for CASGQVANEKLFF. The chain is built from TRBV25-1 and TRBJ1-4; 7 positions match TRBD1. The V and J ends lost 8 bases and 3 bases, in that order; junction bases with no gene match: 3. Germline values: CDR1 MGHDK, CDR2 SYGVNS. The CDR3 consists of 13 residues.

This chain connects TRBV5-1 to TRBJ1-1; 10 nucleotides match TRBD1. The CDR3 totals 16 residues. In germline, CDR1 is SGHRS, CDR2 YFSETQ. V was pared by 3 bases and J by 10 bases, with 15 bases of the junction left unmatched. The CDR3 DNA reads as TGCGCCAGCAGCTGGGCTCGACAGGGGGCAACCAGGGGAGCTTTCTTT. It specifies CASSWARQGATRGAFF.

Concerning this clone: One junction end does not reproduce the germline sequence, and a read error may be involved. The CDR3 DNA is TGTGCCAGCAGCGGAGCTAAGAGCTTC. Translated, it gives CASSGAKSF. The V gene is TRBV5-6, the J gene TRBJ1-2; D ambiguous. The CDR3 loop spans 9 amino acids. CDR1 and CDR2 (germline): SGHDT, YYEEEE.

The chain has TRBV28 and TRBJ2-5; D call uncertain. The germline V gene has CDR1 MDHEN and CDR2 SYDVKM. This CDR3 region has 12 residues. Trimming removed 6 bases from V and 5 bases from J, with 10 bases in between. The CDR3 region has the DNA TGTGCCAGCAGCTGGTCCCTGGAGACCCAGTACTTC. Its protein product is CASSWSLETQYF.

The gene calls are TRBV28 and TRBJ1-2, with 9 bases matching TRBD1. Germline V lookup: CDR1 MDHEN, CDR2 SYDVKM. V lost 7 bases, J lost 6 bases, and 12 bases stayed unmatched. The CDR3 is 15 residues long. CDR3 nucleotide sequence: TGTGCCAGCATACCGGACAGGGGAGGGTTCCATGGCTACACCTTC. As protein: CASIPDRGGFHGYTF.

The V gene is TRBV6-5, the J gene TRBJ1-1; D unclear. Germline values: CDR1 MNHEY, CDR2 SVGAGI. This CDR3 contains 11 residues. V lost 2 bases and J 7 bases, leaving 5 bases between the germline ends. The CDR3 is CASSYEGEAFF. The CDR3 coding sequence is TGTGCCAGCAGTTACGAGGGTGAAGCTTTCTTT.

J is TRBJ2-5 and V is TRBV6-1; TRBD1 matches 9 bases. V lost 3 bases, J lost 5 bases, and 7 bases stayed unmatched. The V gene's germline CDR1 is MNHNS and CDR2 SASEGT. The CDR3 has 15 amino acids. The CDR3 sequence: CASSENRGRGETQYF. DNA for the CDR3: TGTGCCAGCAGTGAGAACAGGGGGCGGGGTGAGACCCAGTACTTC.

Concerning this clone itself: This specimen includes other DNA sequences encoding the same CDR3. This CDR3 reads CASSPGTGGGYEQYF. CDR3 nucleotides: TGCGCCAGCAGCCCCGGGACAGGGGGCGGGTACGAGCAGTACTTC. The chain recombines TRBV5-1 with TRBJ2-7; 12 bases fit TRBD1. In germline, CDR1 is SGHRS, CDR2 YFSETQ. This CDR3 is built from 15 residues. The trim removed 4 bases at V and 4 bases at J, leaving 6 bases unmatched.

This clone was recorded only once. For the CDR3, the DNA is TGTGCCAGCAGCCAAGGACCCGGCACAGATACGCAGTATTTT. Protein sequence: CASSQGPGTDTQYF. The rearrangement uses TRBV7-2 and TRBJ2-3, with D unresolved. Trimming removed 5 bases from V and 1 base from J, with 10 bases in between. The CDR3 is 14 amino acids. The germline V gene has CDR1 SGHTA and CDR2 FQGNSA.

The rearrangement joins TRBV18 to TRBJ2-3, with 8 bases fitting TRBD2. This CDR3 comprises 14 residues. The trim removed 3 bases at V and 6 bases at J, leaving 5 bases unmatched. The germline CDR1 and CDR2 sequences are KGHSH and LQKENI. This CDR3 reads CASSPQAGDDTQYF. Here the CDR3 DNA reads TGTGCCAGCTCACCGCAAGCGGGAGACGATACGCAGTATTTT.

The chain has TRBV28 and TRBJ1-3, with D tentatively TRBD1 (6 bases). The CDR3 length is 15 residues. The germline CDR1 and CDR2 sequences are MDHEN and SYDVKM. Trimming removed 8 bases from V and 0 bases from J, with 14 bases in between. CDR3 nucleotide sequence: TGTGCCAGCCTTAACCTCAGGGGCTCTGGAAACACCATATATTTT. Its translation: CASLNLRGSGNTIYF.

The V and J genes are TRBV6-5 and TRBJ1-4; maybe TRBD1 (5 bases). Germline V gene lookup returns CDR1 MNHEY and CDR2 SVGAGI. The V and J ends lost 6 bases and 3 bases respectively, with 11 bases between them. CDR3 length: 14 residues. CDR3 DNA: TGTGCCAGCAGCCCCCGGGGGGCTAATGAAAAACTGTTTTTT. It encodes CASSPRGANEKLFF.